What follows describes a single T cell receptor (beta chain). This clonotype was seen at least ten times. The antigen this receptor binds is unknown. Within one base of it there is no much larger clone, and no base qualities were kept. Library creation used PCR. Reads for this sample came from an Illumina HiSeq 4000. Bulk TCR libraries were generated as previously described, with the TCR primers listed in Table S5 used. Total RNA was purified with the Qiagen AllPrep DNA/RNA kit. Before analysis, reads from multiple sequencing runs of the same library were pooled. On the authors' methods: Only reads with exact TCR constant sequence were kept, trimmed to 150 nt, and grouped by their 12-nt molecular barcodes. Reads within each barcode group were sub-clustered using a 15% Levenshtein threshold, and quality-weighted consensus sequences were constructed for each RNA molecule. Non-functional sequences were discarded, and so were lower-count sequences lying one edit away from another sequence. On the basis of fitting two negative binomial distributions, barcode sub-clusters with fewer than 20% of the maximum read count were discarded. Using fastp trimming at Q25 and MiXCR clonotype assembly, TCRdb reanalyzed the public sequencing data and kept in-frame beta chains. Rows matching on CDR3 protein sequence are summarized as one entry with the most common DNA and genes. Here the V and J calls rest on TCRdb's processing, not on the authors' analysis. A total of some 65,000 distinct CDR3 sequences appear in this sample, about a fifth of them only once. The ten largest clones add up to about 1.6% of the sample.

CDR1 is given as SGHNT and CDR2 as YYREEE, both from the germline V gene (reference sequence). Spanning cysteine to phenylalanine, the CDR3 consists of 14 amino acids. Just the 42-base CDR3 DNA is kept, in frame starting at base 1. Trimming removed 5 bases from V and 6 bases from J; the gene matches leave 4 bases unexplained. This record belongs to a study of molecular identifiers for immune sequencing clone quantification (dated by TCRdb to between 2017 and 2018). About the study as a whole: In a replicate experiment, RNA from 20,000 or 100,000 naive CD8 T cells was split into five aliquots, four of which were sequenced. This methods study benchmarked molecular-identifier clustering-based TCR repertoire sequencing (MIDCIRS) and TCR RNA copy counting, using CD8 T cells to do so.

Libraries of naive CD8 T cells were built from around 18,000 to 910,000 sorted cells, with 10%, 30% or 50% of the purified RNA used. On a BD FACSAria II, naive CD8 T cells were FACS-sorted as CD8+CD4-CCR7+CD45RA+ and collected into RLT Plus buffer. To test detection sensitivity, Jurkat RNA equivalent to nine to ten TCR copies was spiked into samples of roughly 17,000-1,000,000 naive CD8 T cells. Enrichment of CD8 T cells was done with RosetteSep CD8+ T Cell Enrichment Cocktail plus Ficoll-Paque, and ACK red cell lysis came afterward. The investigation overall reported the following: Highly expanded clone sizes could be underestimated because identical TCR molecules may share a barcode. Spiked-in Jurkat TCR RNA (approximately 10 copies' worth), which is not part of the donor repertoire, was contained in the naive libraries. When barcode sub-clustering was left out, chimeric consensus sequences inflated TCR diversity, with chimeras reaching as high as 47%. Modeling indicated 2.5 to 3.5 TCR RNA copies recovered per cell, compared with around 10 by digital PCR, which implies a capture efficiency of approximately 30%. Spiked-in Jurkat TCR RNA equivalent to a single cell was reported to be detectable even among over 800,000 naive CD8 T cells. In CMV-specific effector cells, clones with more than 20 RNA copies accounted for over 97% of molecules, whereas in naive cells such clones accounted for under 1%.

The sequence was obtained from a human donor in good health. Some libraries in this study had Jurkat cell RNA spiked in. The material sequenced was naive CD8+ T cells from blood, with Jurkat cell RNA spiked in. The cell subset or site label corresponds to: FACS-sorted CD8+CD4-CCR7+CD45RA+ naive T cells. This chain joins TRBV5-4 to TRBJ2-3, with 12 bases in between that match TRBD2. The CDR3 amino acid sequence is: CASRGTSGPDTQYF. The DNA reads as follows: TGTGCCAGCAGGGGGACTAGCGGGCCGGATACGCAGTATTTT.